What follows is one T cell receptor (beta chain) and its context. Antigen: not known. The data were obtained in a study of vaccination effects on CD4 cells after COVID-19. Following a roughly eleven-day culture, CD4+ T cells were purified. Using immunoSEQ multiplex PCR, the repertoire was profiled, and TCRdb retains in-frame clones only, with some absent. Among tens of thousands of clones listed, 60% to 85% were seen once. The CDR3 sequence is 15 residues long. Germline V lookup: CDR1 SNHLY, CDR2 FYNNEI. V lost 8 bases to trimming and J lost 6 bases, with 17 bases between them. The sequence derives from a human donor who received a COVID-19 vaccine. The source was CD4+ T cells from PBMCs cultured without peptide, collected before COVID-19 vaccination. The gene calls are TRBV2 and TRBJ1-6; D might be TRBD1 (6 bases). The CDR3 bases are TGTGCCAGCCACACTATCGGACAGCCTAATTCACCCCTCCACTTT. Translation gives CASHTIGQPNSPLHF.